This T cell receptor beta chain was observed in a study of blood T cells in healthy people across ages. CDR3 length: 14 amino acids. V dropped 3 bases and J dropped 3 bases, with 14 bases sitting between them. Germline CDR1 reads DFQATT; CDR2 reads SNEGSKA (reference sequence). Through a sample-barcoded 5' primer and a J-beta primer mix, a second PCR was run for 7 to 11 cycles. TCRdb reanalysed the 5' RACE reads using MiXCR and keeps one entry per CDR3 protein. The sample carries over a million distinct CDR3 sequences, 45% recorded once. This clonotype was recorded at least ten times. The genes are TRBV20-1 and TRBJ1-1; D remains ambiguous. This receptor was obtained from a woman aged 55-70 years in good health. The sample taken for sequencing was blood. CDR3 in amino acids: CSARPPLSDTEAFF. CDR3 sequence (DNA): TGCAGTGCTAGGCCCCCCCTGAGCGACACTGAAGCTTTCTTT.